These T cell receptor beta chains were read from a single sample in a study of blood T cell repertoires in COVID-19. Profiled with immunoSEQ multiplex PCR; TCRdb holds only in-frame clones, not every one. The sample consists of some 200,000 clones, approximately 90% of them appearing once. Sequencing was carried out using peripheral blood. The receptors here all came from an elderly woman in a cohort sampled during active or convalescent COVID-19. CDR3s include the opening cysteine and the closing phenylalanine or tryptophan. Each record gives: V gene, D gene, CDR3 protein. A D gene is named only where the DNA matches it firmly.

>TRBV2|TRBD1
CASRSGQGVYGYTF
>TRBV3-1/TRBV3-2|NA
CASSQRANEETQYF
>TRBV5-6|NA
CASSLPGPNEQFF
>TRBV27|TRBD1
CASSTGQAHGYTF
>TRBV5-4|TRBD2
CASSTASGGYQETQYF
>TRBV2|TRBD1
CASIHRGITDTQYF
>TRBV6-5|TRBD1
CASSYWTGDSYNEQFF
>TRBV6-2/TRBV6-3|TRBD2
CASSYSIPATSGETYEQYF
>TRBV11-2|NA
CASSQIRGGAYNEQFF
>TRBV3-1/TRBV3-2|TRBD1
CASSQVTGAEPQHF
>TRBV3-1/TRBV3-2|TRBD1
CASSPIRDRGLGYTF
>TRBV28|TRBD1
CASKADRVTEAFF
>TRBV21-1|NA
CASSPRDSLQETQYF
>TRBV5-1|TRBD1
CASSPQGADTGELFF
>TRBV4-2|NA
CASSQEGEARNQPQHF
>TRBV29-1|TRBD1
CSGGEGTGSYGYTF
>TRBV7-8|TRBD1
CASSRDSHSNQPQHF
>TRBV5-1|NA
CASSLTGPGNTIYF
>TRBV7-2|NA
CASSLQGQGGDTQYF
>TRBV7-2|NA
CASSYGVQGGQHF
>TRBV28|NA
CASSLGAGNYGYTF
>TRBV2|TRBD2
CASKVGGGVLDTQYF
>TRBV6-2/TRBV6-3|NA
CASSRGGGQPQHF
>TRBV27|NA
CAIPPVAGVNLWYGYTF
>TRBV6-1|NA
CASSDMAIQYF
>TRBV21-1|NA
CATHDGFCVQSPQHF
>TRBV5-1|TRBD1
CASSNRDRGGNTIYF
>TRBV19|TRBD2
CATKSGTSVTGELFF
>TRBV27|NA
CASSLSPLTYNEQFF
>TRBV11-2|TRBD2
CASSWTSGGRVSTDTQYF
>TRBV7-7|TRBD2
CASSGGLAGANEQFF
>TRBV28|TRBD1
CAALDRGEKLFF
>TRBV6-4|NA
CASSDGQGPQETQYF
>TRBV5-1|NA
CASSVYPGDIQYF
>TRBV2|TRBD1
CASSGQGLGYEQYF
>TRBV13|TRBD1
CASSLEQGVGEQYF
>TRBV9|NA
CASTLSGNTGELFF
>TRBV30|NA
CALSFSGNTIYF
>TRBV6-6|NA
CASTLRGGFRQPQHF
>TRBV7-6|NA
CASSLGAEGYNEQFF
>TRBV6-2/TRBV6-3|TRBD1
CASSYSGTGNQPQHF
>TRBV6-5|NA
CATSRPTGNTEAFF
>TRBV9|NA
CASNSHSDNEQFF
>TRBV2|NA
CASSQGLGELFF
>TRBV7-2|TRBD1
CASSLVFGQEDSPLHF
>TRBV5-6|TRBD1
CASSSARTGQGGYTF
>TRBV7-2|TRBD2
CASSLGGVGLAAYNEQFF
>TRBV28|TRBD1
CASSSPDRSYQPQHF
>TRBV5-1|TRBD1
CASSPDRAGDEQYF
>TRBV7-2|TRBD2
CASSTSGTSWETQYF
>TRBV11-2|TRBD2
CASSSGVLAGGTYEQYF
>TRBV27|TRBD1
CASSLSWGQGNYGYTF
>TRBV5-1|NA
CASSSDRTMDSPLHF
>TRBV10-2|NA
CASSERATNYGYTF
>TRBV5-4|TRBD2
CASSAGLARNTGELFF
>TRBV12-3/TRBV12-4|NA
CASSYRNQPQHF
>TRBV3-1/TRBV3-2|TRBD1
CASSQDPGQGAYEQFF
>TRBV21-1|NA
CASSKGPYGGETYEQYF
>TRBV2|NA
CASRGGRGANYGYTF
>TRBV7-7|TRBD2
CASSLKLAGPTGELFF